Presented here are 22 T cell receptor beta chains from one specimen sequenced in a study of human CD8 memory T cell subsets. The TPEX subset meant dysfunctional early memory CD8+ cells, CCR7+ PD-1+ TIGIT+. Generation of TCR beta libraries used UMI-labeled 5' RACE. TCRdb reprocessed the 5' RACE reads and reports one entry per CDR3 protein, with no DNA. This table holds around 6,500 distinct CDR3 sequences. Sequencing input: CD8+ T cells from PBMCs. These receptors were collected from a human donor in good health.

This chain's CDR3 is CASSPTGLAGGQRDTQYF. The chain employs TRBV11-2 and TRBJ2-3; TCRdb lists TRBD2, though no DNA is available to test this call. The CDR3 covers 18 residues. Looked up from germline, CDR1 is SGHAT and CDR2 is FQNNGV.

The chain has TRBV30 and TRBJ2-1. Looked up from germline, CDR1 is GTSNPN and CDR2 is SVGIG (reference sequence). The CDR3 runs 14 residues. The CDR3 reads CAWSGSESYNEQFF.

The chain has TRBV6-2 or TRBV6-3 and TRBJ2-1; TCRdb outputs TRBD1, but without DNA this stays unchecked. The length of the CDR3 is 14 residues. The germline CDR1 and CDR2 sequences are MNHEY and SVGEGT. CDR3 region: CASSYSRWGHEQFF.

The V and J genes are TRBV19 and TRBJ1-1. The V gene's germline CDR1 is LNHDA and CDR2 SQIVND (reference sequence). This CDR3 comprises 14 residues. CDR3 amino acids: CASSLGFGNTEAFF.

The chain combines TRBV5-1 with TRBJ2-1; TCRdb returns TRBD1, unconfirmable since there is no DNA. The germline V gene encodes CDR1 SGHRS and CDR2 YFSETQ. CDR3 length: 15 amino acids. CDR3 protein: CASSPGAVSYNEQFF.

The J gene is TRBJ2-2, the V gene TRBV7-9; without DNA, the TCRdb call of TRBD1 cannot be checked. The CDR3 is made up of 15 amino acids. Germline V lookup: CDR1 SEHNR, CDR2 FQNEAQ (reference sequence). The CDR3 here is CASSFGRGNTGELFF.

CDR3 region: CASSFWSSNEQFF. The rearrangement joins TRBV7-9 to TRBJ2-1. Germline CDR1 is SEHNR and CDR2 is FQNEAQ (reference sequence). This CDR3 spans 13 amino acids.

This chain connects TRBV14 to TRBJ2-7. Germline CDR1 SGHDN, CDR2 FVKESK. This CDR3 has 13 residues. The CDR3 loop reads CASSWGRHYEQYF.

By frequency, this clonotype registers medium-sized. The chain combines TRBV12-3 or TRBV12-4 with TRBJ2-1; absent DNA, TCRdb's TRBD2 call cannot be checked. There are 14 residues in the CDR3. The CDR3 loop is CASSSRSPPGEQFF.

CDR3 protein: CASSRERFASNEQFF. V usage is TRBV5-1 and J usage is TRBJ2-1. Per the germline V gene, CDR1 is SGHRS and CDR2 is YFSETQ. There are 15 residues in the CDR3.

CDR3 amino acids: CASSIRDRGLIYDGYTF. The chain couples TRBV9 to TRBJ1-2; the D gene TCRdb calls, TRBD1, cannot be checked with no DNA. The CDR3 spans 17 residues. CDR1 and CDR2 from the germline V gene are SGDLS and YYNGEE. The complete variable domain, with remaining parts taken from reference TRBV9 and TRBJ1-2, reads DSGVTQTPKHLITATGQRVTLRCSPRSGDLSVYWYQQSLDQGLQFLIQYYNGEERAKGNILERFSAQQFPDLHSELNLSSLELGDSALYFCASSIRDRGLIYDGYTFGSGTRLTVV.

J is TRBJ2-2 and V is TRBV7-9. CDR3 length equals 13 residues. The germline V gene has CDR1 SEHNR and CDR2 FQNEAQ (reference sequence). CDR3 amino acids: CASSLPAGGELFF.

Frequency places this clonotype as medium-sized. The chain recombines TRBV15 with TRBJ1-4; TCRdb proposes TRBD1, but this gene call is untestable without DNA. This CDR3 spans 15 amino acids. Germline loops: CDR1 LNHNV, CDR2 YYDKDF (reference sequence). CDR3 residues: CATSRATGEGEKLFF.

The chain employs TRBV5-1 and TRBJ2-1. Per germline, CDR1 SGHRS and CDR2 YFSETQ. This CDR3 comprises 12 residues. The chain's CDR3 is CASSWNSAEQFF.

The chain employs TRBV4-1 and TRBJ1-1; TCRdb outputs TRBD1, but without DNA this stays unchecked. This CDR3 is 16 amino acids long. Germline V gene lookup returns CDR1 MGHRA and CDR2 YSYEKL. The CDR3 is CASSQLPGQGNTEAFF.

This chain links TRBV20-1 with TRBJ2-3. Germline V CDR1 and CDR2: DFQATT, SNEGSKA (reference sequence). The CDR3 sequence is 14 residues long. The CDR3 spells CSASQVIRTDTQYF.

This clonotype is called medium-sized based on its frequency. The chain has TRBV3-1 and TRBJ1-6; TCRdb indicates TRBD1, and absent DNA this call remains unverified. This CDR3 region has 15 residues. Germline values: CDR1 LGHDT, CDR2 YNNKEL (reference sequence). The CDR3 is CASSPRTGPNSPLHF.

V and J are TRBV12-3 or TRBV12-4 and TRBJ2-1; TCRdb lists TRBD1, though no DNA is available to test this call. This CDR3 contains 13 residues. CDR3 amino acids: CASSLSGGDEQFF.

V usage is TRBV28 and J usage is TRBJ2-4; the TCRdb D gene call, TRBD1, has no DNA to confirm it. Germline CDR1 reads MDHEN; CDR2 reads SYDVKM. The CDR3 has 16 amino acids. CDR3 sequence reads: CASSSQGGWSKNIQYF. Looking up the rest from reference TRBV28 and TRBJ2-4 gives the full variable domain: DVKVTQSSRYLVKRTGEKVFLECVQDMDHENMFWYRQDPGLGLRLIYFSYDVKMKEKGDIPEGYSVSREKKERFSLILESASTNQTSMYLCASSSQGGWSKNIQYFGAGTRLSVL.

The CDR3 loop reads CASRTVRGRTYEQYF. This chain uses TRBV6-5 with TRBJ2-7; TCRdb returns TRBD1, unconfirmable since there is no DNA. CDR1 is MNHEY, CDR2 SVGAGI, per germline. The CDR3 length is 15 residues.

V gene TRBV28 combines with J gene TRBJ2-7; TCRdb proposes TRBD1, but this gene call is untestable without DNA. CDR3 length equals 15 residues. Germline V gene data show CDR1 as MDHEN and CDR2 as SYDVKM. The CDR3 loop is CASRSGTGGPYEQYF.

The chain carries TRBV7-9 and TRBJ2-2; TCRdb picks TRBD1, but there is no DNA to check that call. Germline loops: CDR1 SEHNR, CDR2 FQNEAQ (reference sequence). The CDR3 covers 15 residues. This CDR3 is CASSLGQGAPGELFF.